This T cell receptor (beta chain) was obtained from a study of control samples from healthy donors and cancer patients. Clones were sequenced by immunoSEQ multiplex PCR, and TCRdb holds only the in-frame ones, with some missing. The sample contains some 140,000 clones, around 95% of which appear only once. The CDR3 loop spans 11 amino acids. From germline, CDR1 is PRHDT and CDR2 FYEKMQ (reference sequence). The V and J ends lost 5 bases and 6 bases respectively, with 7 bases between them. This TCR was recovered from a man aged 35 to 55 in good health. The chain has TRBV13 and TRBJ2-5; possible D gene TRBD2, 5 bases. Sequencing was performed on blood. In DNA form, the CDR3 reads TGTGCCAGCAGCAGGGAGCAGACCCAGTACTTC. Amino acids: CASSREQTQYF.